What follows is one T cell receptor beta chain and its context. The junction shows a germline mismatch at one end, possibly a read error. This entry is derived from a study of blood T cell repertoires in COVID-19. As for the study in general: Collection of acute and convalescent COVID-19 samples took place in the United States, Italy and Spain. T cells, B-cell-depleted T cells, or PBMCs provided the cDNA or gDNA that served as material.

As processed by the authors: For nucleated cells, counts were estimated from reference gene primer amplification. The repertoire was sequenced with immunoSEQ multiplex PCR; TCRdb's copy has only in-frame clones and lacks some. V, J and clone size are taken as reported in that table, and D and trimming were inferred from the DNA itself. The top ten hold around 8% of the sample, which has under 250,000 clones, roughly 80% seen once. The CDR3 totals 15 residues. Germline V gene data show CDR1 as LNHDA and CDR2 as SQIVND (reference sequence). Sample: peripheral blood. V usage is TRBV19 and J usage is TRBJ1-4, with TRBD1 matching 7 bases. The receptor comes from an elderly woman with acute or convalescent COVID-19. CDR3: CASSTRDSTNEKLFF. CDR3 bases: TGTGCCAGCAGTACCCGGGACAGCACTAATGAAAAACTGTTTTTT. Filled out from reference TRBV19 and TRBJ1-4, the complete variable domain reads DGGITQSPKYLFRKEGQNVTLSCEQNLNHDAMYWYRQDPGQGLRLIYYSQIVNDFQKGDIAEGYSVSREKKESFPLTVTSAQKNPTAFYLCASSTRDSTNEKLFFGSGTQLSVL.